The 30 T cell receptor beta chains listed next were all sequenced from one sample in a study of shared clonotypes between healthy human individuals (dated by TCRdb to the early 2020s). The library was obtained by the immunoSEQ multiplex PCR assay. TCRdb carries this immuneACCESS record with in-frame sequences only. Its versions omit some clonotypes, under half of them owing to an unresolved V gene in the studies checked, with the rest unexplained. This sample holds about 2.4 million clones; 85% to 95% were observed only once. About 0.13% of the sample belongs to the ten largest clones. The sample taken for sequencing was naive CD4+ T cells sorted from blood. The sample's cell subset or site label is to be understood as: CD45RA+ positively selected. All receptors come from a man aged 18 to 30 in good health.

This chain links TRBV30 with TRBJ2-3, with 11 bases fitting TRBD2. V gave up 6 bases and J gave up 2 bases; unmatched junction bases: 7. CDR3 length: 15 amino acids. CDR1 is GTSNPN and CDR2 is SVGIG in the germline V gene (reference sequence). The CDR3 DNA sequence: TGTGCCTGCAGAAGACTAGCGGGGAACACAGATACGCAGTATTTT. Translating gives CACRRLAGNTDTQYF.

Written as DNA, the CDR3 is TGTGCCAGCAGCTTGGATGGATTACAAGAGACCCAGTACTTC. Encoded protein: CASSLDGLQETQYF. The chain employs TRBV5-6 and TRBJ2-5; D not resolved. The germline CDR1 and CDR2 sequences are SGHDT and YYEEEE. V gave up 0 bases and J gave up 2 bases, with 8 bases separating them. CDR3 length: 14 residues.

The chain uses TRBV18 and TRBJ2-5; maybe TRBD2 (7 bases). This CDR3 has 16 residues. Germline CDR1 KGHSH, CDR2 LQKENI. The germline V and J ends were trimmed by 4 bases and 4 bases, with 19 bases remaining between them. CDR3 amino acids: CASSLASGGVGETQYF. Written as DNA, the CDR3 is TGTGCCAGCTCACTTGCCTCGGGGGGCGTGGGAGAGACCCAGTACTTC.

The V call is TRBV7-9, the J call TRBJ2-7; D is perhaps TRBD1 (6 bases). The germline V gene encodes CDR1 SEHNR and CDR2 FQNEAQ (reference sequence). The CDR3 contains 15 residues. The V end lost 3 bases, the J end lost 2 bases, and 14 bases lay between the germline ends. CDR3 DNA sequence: TGTGCCAGCAGCTTCGGACAGATGGCTCCCTACGAGCAGTACTTC. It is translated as CASSFGQMAPYEQYF. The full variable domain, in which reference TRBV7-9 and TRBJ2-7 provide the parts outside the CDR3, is DTGVSQNPRHKITKRGQNVTFRCDPISEHNRLYWYRQTLGQGPEFLTYFQNEAQLEKSRLLSDRFSAERPKGSFSTLEIQRTEQGDSAMYLCASSFGQMAPYEQYFGPGTRLTVT.

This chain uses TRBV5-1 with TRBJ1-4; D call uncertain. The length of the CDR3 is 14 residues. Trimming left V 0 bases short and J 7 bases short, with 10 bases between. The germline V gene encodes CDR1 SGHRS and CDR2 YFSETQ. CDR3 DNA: TGCGCCAGCAGCTTGGAAGGGTTAACTGAAAAACTGTTTTTT. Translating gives CASSLEGLTEKLFF.

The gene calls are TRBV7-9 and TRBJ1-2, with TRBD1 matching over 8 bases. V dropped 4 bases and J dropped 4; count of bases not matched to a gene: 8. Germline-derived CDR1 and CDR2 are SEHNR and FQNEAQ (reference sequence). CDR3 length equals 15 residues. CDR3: CASSSPGGNVYGYTF. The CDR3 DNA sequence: TGTGCCAGCAGCTCCCCAGGGGGCAATGTCTATGGCTACACCTTC.

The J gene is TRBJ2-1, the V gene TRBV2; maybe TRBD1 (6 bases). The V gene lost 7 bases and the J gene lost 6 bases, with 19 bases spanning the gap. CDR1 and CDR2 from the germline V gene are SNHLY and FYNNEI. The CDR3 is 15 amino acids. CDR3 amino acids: CASTHRDTKFNEQFF. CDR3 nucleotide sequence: TGTGCCAGCACCCACCGGGACACCAAGTTCAATGAGCAGTTCTTC.

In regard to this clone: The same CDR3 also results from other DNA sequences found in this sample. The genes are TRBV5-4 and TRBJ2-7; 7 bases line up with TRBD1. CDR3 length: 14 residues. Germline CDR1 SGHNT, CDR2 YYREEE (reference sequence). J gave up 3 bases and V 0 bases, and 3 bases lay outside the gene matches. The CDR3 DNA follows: TGTGCCAGCAGCTTGGCTTCAGGGGGCTACGAGCAGTACTTC. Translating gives CASSLASGGYEQYF.

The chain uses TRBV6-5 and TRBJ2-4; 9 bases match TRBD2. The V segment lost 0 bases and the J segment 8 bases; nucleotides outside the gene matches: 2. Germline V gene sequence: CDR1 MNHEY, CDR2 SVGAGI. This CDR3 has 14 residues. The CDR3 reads CASSYSSSGDIQYF. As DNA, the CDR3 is TGTGCCAGCAGTTACTCGTCTAGCGGGGACATTCAGTACTTC.

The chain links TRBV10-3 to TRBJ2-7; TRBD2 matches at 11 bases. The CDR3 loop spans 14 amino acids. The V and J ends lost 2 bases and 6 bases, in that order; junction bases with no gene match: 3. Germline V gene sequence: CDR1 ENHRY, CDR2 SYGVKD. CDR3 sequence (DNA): TGTGCCATCAGTGAGGTTAGCGGGAGGGGCGAGCAGTACTTC. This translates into CAISEVSGRGEQYF.

DNA of the CDR3: TGTGCCATCAGTCCTACCTTAGGTGTTCGCGACAGGGCTGACTCCTACGAGCAGTACTTC. It encodes CAISPTLGVRDRADSYEQYF. The rearrangement uses TRBV10-3 and TRBJ2-7; 7 positions agree with TRBD1. The junction had 22 bases not matched to a gene; V was cut back by 5 bases and J by 0 bases. The CDR3 has 20 amino acids. CDR1 is ENHRY and CDR2 is SYGVKD in the germline V gene.

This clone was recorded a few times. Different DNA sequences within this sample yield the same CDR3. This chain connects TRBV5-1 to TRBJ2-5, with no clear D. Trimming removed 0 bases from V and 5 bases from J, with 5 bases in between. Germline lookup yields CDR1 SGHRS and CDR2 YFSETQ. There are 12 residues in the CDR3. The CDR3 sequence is CASSLEGETQYF. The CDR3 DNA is TGCGCCAGCAGCTTGGAAGGGGAGACCCAGTACTTC.

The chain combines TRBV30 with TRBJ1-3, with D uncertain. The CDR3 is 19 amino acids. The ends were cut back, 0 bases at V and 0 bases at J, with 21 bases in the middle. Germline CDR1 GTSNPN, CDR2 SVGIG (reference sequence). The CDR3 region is CAWSVLRPVEIRSGNTIYF. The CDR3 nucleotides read TGTGCCTGGAGTGTACTGAGGCCGGTCGAGATCCGCTCTGGAAACACCATATATTTT.

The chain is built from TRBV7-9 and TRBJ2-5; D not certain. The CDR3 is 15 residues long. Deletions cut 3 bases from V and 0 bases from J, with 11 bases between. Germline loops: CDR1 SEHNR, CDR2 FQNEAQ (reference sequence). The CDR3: CASSFRGGDQETQYF. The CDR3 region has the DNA TGTGCCAGCAGCTTTAGAGGTGGGGACCAAGAGACCCAGTACTTC.

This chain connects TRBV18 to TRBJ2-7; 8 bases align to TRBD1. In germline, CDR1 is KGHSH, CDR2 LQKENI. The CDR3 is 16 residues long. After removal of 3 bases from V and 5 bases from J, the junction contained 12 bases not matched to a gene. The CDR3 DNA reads TGTGCCAGCTCACCTCCCTACAGGGGGGATGAGAACGAGCAGTACTTC. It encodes CASSPPYRGDENEQYF.

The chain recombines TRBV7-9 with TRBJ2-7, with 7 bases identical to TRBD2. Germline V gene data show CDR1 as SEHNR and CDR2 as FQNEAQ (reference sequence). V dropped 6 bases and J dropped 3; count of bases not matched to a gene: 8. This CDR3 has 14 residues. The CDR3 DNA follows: TGTGCCAGCAGAAGGGAGGGGCCAAGCTACGAGCAGTACTTC. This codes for CASRREGPSYEQYF.

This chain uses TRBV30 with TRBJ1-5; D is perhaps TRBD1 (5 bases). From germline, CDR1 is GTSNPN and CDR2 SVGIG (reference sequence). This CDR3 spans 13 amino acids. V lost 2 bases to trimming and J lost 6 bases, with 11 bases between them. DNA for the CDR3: TGTGCCTGGAGTCCCCCGGGGGGTCAGCCCCAGCATTTT. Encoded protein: CAWSPPGGQPQHF. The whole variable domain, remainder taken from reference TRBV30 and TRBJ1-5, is SQTIHQWPATLVQPVGSPLSLECTVEGTSNPNLYWYRQAAGRGLQLLFYSVGIGQISSEVPQNLSASRPQDRQFILSSKKLLLSDSGFYLCAWSPPGGQPQHFGDGTRLSIL.

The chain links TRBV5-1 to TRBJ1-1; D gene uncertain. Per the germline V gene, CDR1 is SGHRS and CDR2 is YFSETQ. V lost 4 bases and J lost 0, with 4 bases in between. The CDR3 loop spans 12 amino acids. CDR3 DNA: TGCGCCAGCAGCCGGGTGAACACTGAAGCTTTCTTT. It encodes CASSRVNTEAFF.

CDR3 DNA: TGTGCCAGCAGTTACTCTCCCGAACCCCAGCATTTT. Translation: CASSYSPEPQHF. The chain couples TRBV6-6 to TRBJ1-5; D gene ambiguous. The CDR3 has 12 residues. Deletions cut 0 bases from V and 10 bases from J, with 7 bases between. CDR1 MNHNY and CDR2 SVGAGI come from the germline V gene (reference sequence).

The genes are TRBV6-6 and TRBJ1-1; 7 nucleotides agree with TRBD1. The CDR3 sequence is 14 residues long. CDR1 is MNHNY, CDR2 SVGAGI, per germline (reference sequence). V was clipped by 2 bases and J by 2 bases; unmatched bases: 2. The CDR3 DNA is TGTGCCAGCAGTTACCGACAGGGTAACACTGAAGCTTTCTTT. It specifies CASSYRQGNTEAFF.

As DNA, the CDR3 is TGTGCCAGCAGCTTGGTGACTGGGGCGAACACCGGGGAGCTGTTTTTT. It specifies CASSLVTGANTGELFF. The J gene is TRBJ2-2, the V gene TRBV5-6; D unclear. CDR3 size: 16 residues. Germline V lookup: CDR1 SGHDT, CDR2 YYEEEE. The germline V and J ends were trimmed by 0 bases and 0 bases, with 9 bases remaining between them.

CDR3 DNA sequence: TGCGCCAGCAGCCAAGATAGGGCTAGAAAGTACTTC. This sequence encodes CASSQDRARKYF. The rearrangement joins TRBV4-1 to TRBJ2-7; D not certain. Germline V lookup: CDR1 MGHRA, CDR2 YSYEKL. The V end lost 0 bases, the J end lost 11 bases, and 11 bases lay between the germline ends. CDR3 size: 12 residues.

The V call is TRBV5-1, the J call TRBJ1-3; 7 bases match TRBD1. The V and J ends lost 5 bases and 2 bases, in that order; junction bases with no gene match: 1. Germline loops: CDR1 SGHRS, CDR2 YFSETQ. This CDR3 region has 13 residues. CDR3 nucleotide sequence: TGCGCCAGCAGGACAGGGCCTGGAAACACCATATATTTT. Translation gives CASRTGPGNTIYF. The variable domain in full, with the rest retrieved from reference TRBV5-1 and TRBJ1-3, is KAGVTQTPRYLIKTRGQQVTLSCSPISGHRSVSWYQQTPGQGLQFLFEYFSETQRNKGNFPGRFSGRQFSNSRSEMNVSTLELGDSALYLCASRTGPGNTIYFGEGSWLTVV.

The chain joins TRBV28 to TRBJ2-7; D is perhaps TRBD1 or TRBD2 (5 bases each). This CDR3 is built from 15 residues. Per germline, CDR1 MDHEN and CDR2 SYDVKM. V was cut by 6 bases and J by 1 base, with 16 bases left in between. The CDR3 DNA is TGTGCCAGCAGGGCTCCGGGACGAGGTTCCTACGAGCAGTACTTC. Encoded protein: CASRAPGRGSYEQYF.

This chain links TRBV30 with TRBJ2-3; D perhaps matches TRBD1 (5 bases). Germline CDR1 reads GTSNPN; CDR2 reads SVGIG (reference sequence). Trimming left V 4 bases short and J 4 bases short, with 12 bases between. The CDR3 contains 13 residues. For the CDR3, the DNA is TGTGCCTGGACAAGGTTCAGGGCAGATACGCAGTATTTT. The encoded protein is CAWTRFRADTQYF.

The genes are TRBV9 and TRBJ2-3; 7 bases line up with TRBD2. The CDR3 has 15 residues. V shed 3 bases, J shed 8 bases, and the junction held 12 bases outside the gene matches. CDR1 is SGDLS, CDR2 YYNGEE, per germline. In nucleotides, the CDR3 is TGTGCCAGCAGCGCGAGGACTAGTGACAGAGGTACGCAGTATTTT. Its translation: CASSARTSDRGTQYF.

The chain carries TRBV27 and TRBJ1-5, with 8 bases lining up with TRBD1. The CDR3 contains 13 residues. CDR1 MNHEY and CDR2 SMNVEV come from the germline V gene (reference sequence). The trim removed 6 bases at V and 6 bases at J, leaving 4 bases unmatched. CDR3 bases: TGTGCCAGCAGGCGGACAGGGACTCAGCCCCAGCATTTT. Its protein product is CASRRTGTQPQHF.

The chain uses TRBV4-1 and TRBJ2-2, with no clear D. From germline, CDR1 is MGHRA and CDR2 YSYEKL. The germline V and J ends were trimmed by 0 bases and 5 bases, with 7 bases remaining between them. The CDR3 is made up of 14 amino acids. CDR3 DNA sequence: TGCGCCAGCAGCCAAGATTGGGGAACCGGGGAGCTGTTTTTT. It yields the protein CASSQDWGTGELFF.

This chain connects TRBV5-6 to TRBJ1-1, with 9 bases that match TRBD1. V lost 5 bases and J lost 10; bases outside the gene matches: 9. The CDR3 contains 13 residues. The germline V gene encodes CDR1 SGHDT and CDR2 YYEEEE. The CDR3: CASSSDRGERAFF. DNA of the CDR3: TGTGCCAGCAGTTCCGACAGGGGGGAAAGAGCTTTCTTT. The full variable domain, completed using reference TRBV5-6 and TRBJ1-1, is DAGVTQSPTHLIKTRGQQVTLRCSPKSGHDTVSWYQQALGQGPQFIFQYYEEEERQRGNFPDRFSGHQFPNYSSELNVNALLLGDSALYLCASSSDRGERAFFGQGTRLTVV.

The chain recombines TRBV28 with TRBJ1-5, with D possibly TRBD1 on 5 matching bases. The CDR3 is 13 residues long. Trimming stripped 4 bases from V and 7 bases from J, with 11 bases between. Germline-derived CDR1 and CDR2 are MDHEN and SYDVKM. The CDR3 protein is CASSSRTRQPQHF. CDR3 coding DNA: TGTGCCAGCAGTTCTAGGACACGACAGCCCCAGCATTTT.